Below are 23 T cell receptor beta chains sequenced from a single sample in a study of cytomegalovirus exposure and HLA in healthy donors. Vbeta (60) and Jbeta (13) primers were used in the PCR. Generated by immunoSEQ multiplex PCR, the TCRdb table keeps only in-frame clones and is missing some. The repertoire has about 200,000 clones, about 80% of them found once; the top ten carry 0.85% to 1.4%. The sample comprised PBMCs. These receptors were obtained from a woman aged 35 to 49 in good health and CMV-seronegative.

This clone came up a few times. The chain is built from TRBV28 and TRBJ2-7, with 8 positions matching TRBD2. Unmatched junction bases numbered 4, after V lost 3 bases and J lost 6 bases. The CDR3 sequence is 13 residues long. Germline lookup yields CDR1 MDHEN and CDR2 SYDVKM. The CDR3 nucleotides are TGTGCCAGCAGTTTTGCGGGGGGCGGCGAGCAGTACGTC. This encodes CASSFAGGGEQYV.

There are a few counts of this clone. This chain joins TRBV2 and TRBJ2-1; 7 nucleotides match TRBD2. This CDR3 has 16 residues. Losses at the gene ends were 5 bases for V and 4 bases for J; bases not matched to a gene: 11. CDR1 is SNHLY and CDR2 is FYNNEI in the germline V gene. In DNA, the CDR3 is TGTGCCAGCAGTCGTTTCGGCGGGAGCTCTTACAATGAGCAGTTCTTC. Translated: CASSRFGGSSYNEQFF.

This clone was seen a single time. This chain links TRBV4-1 with TRBJ2-3, with TRBD1 matching over 9 bases. V gave up 6 bases and J gave up 3 bases; unmatched junction bases: 7. This CDR3 is built from 15 residues. Looked up from germline, CDR1 is MGHRA and CDR2 is YSYEKL. The CDR3 is CASSRGQGATDTQYF. For the CDR3, the DNA is TGCGCCAGCAGTCGGGGACAGGGTGCGACAGATACGCAGTATTTT.

The chain has TRBV28 and TRBJ2-2; a possible D gene is TRBD1 (6 bases). Germline values: CDR1 MDHEN, CDR2 SYDVKM. The ends were cut back, 5 bases at V and 0 bases at J, with 10 bases in the middle. The CDR3 covers 15 residues. The CDR3 DNA sequence: TGTGCCAGCAGTCAATGGACAGCGAACACCGGGGAGCTGTTTTTT. It specifies CASSQWTANTGELFF.

The chain is built from TRBV30 and TRBJ1-1; D uncertain. V was cut by 0 bases and J by 3 bases, with 11 bases left in between. The CDR3 loop spans 14 amino acids. Germline CDR1 reads GTSNPN; CDR2 reads SVGIG (reference sequence). The DNA for the CDR3 is TGTGCCTGGAGTGTATCGATGGGAGACACTGAAGCTTTCTTT. Protein sequence: CAWSVSMGDTEAFF.

The chain couples TRBV5-8 to TRBJ2-3; D perhaps matches TRBD1 (6 bases). V lost 3 bases and J lost 6, with 14 bases in between. The germline V gene has CDR1 SGHTS and CDR2 YDEGEE. CDR3 length: 14 amino acids. In nucleotides, the CDR3 is TGTGCCAGCAGCTATCGACAGGCCCACGATACGCAGTATTTT. Residues: CASSYRQAHDTQYF.

The rearrangement links TRBV6-5 to TRBJ1-1; 7 bases align to TRBD1. The germline gives CDR1 MNHEY, CDR2 SVGAGI. V was pared by 6 bases and J by 8 bases, with 6 bases of the junction left unmatched. This CDR3 spans 12 amino acids. The CDR3 DNA follows: TGTGCCAGCAGCCCCCGGACAGGAGAAGCTTTCTTT. Protein product: CASSPRTGEAFF.

The rearrangement joins TRBV9 to TRBJ2-1; D possibly corresponds to TRBD1 (8 bases). V lost 4 bases and J 10 bases, leaving 21 bases between the germline ends. This CDR3 is built from 15 residues. CDR1 and CDR2 (germline): SGDLS, YYNGEE. The CDR3 is CASSPQGAFGGEQFF. The DNA of the CDR3 is TGTGCCAGCAGCCCTCAGGGGGCGTTCGGGGGGGAGCAGTTCTTC. Supplemented by reference TRBV9 and TRBJ2-1, the full variable domain reads DSGVTQTPKHLITATGQRVTLRCSPRSGDLSVYWYQQSLDQGLQFLIQYYNGEERAKGNILERFSAQQFPDLHSELNLSSLELGDSALYFCASSPQGAFGGEQFFGPGTRLTVL.

The chain links TRBV4-3 to TRBJ1-2; 9 bases match TRBD1. Looked up from germline, CDR1 is LGHNA and CDR2 is YSLEER. Trimming cost V 1 base and J 4 bases; bases outside gene matches: 10. The CDR3 has 17 amino acids. The chain's CDR3 is CASSQARDRVRGYGYTF. The CDR3 region has the DNA TGCGCCAGCAGCCAAGCGCGGGACAGGGTAAGGGGCTATGGCTACACCTTC.

The chain couples TRBV19 to TRBJ2-6, with D hard to call. Germline assignment: CDR1 LNHDA and CDR2 SQIVND (reference sequence). Trimming shortened V by 1 base and J by 0 bases, and 16 bases separated the two germline ends. The CDR3 sequence is 19 residues long. This CDR3 is CASSIGGSRLISGANVLTF. The CDR3 coding sequence is TGTGCCAGTAGTATAGGTGGCTCCAGGCTGATCTCTGGGGCCAACGTCCTGACTTTC.

This chain uses TRBV7-8 with TRBJ2-3, with a tentative D call TRBD2 (5 bases). This CDR3 has 15 amino acids. V was trimmed by 6 bases and J by 0 bases, leaving 13 bases between them. Germline values: CDR1 SGHVS, CDR2 FQNEAQ. The DNA for the CDR3 is TGTGCCAGCAGGGTATCCCGGACTAGCACAGATACGCAGTATTTT. It codes for CASRVSRTSTDTQYF.

The gene calls are TRBV11-3 and TRBJ1-2; D may be TRBD1 (5 bases). V was shortened by 8 bases and J by 5 bases, with 12 bases between the two germline ends. This CDR3 is 12 amino acids long. Germline-derived CDR1 and CDR2 are SGHNT and YENEEA. The CDR3: CASGVGAYGYTF. CDR3 nucleotide sequence: TGTGCCAGCGGAGTTGGGGCATATGGCTACACCTTC.

The CDR3 spells CASSVGLAEVGELFF. CDR3 nucleotides: TGTGCCAGCAGCGTAGGCCTAGCAGAGGTCGGGGAGCTGTTTTTT. The rearrangement joins TRBV9 to TRBJ2-2, with D possibly TRBD2 on 5 matching bases. Germline V gene data show CDR1 as SGDLS and CDR2 as YYNGEE. The CDR3 is 15 residues long. Trimming cost V 0 bases and J 7 bases, with 13 bases left between them.

This clone was counted only a few times. The rearrangement links TRBV19 to TRBJ2-1, with a tentative D call TRBD1 (6 bases). Germline V gives CDR1 LNHDA, CDR2 SQIVND (reference sequence). Between the trimmed V and J ends, which lost 0 bases and 1 base, there was a span of 13 bases. The CDR3 length is 17 residues. The CDR3 DNA is TGTGCCAGTAGTATAGACGGGACATATAATTCCTACAATGAGCAGTTCTTC. Amino acids: CASSIDGTYNSYNEQFF.

The V gene is TRBV7-9, the J gene TRBJ2-3, with D maybe TRBD1 (6 bases). V lost 4 bases and J 0 bases, leaving 14 bases between the germline ends. Germline lookup yields CDR1 SEHNR and CDR2 FQNEAQ (reference sequence). There are 16 residues in the CDR3. The CDR3 region is CASSSGQTTSTDTQYF. The DNA for the CDR3 is TGTGCCAGCAGCTCTGGACAGACCACTAGCACAGATACGCAGTATTTT.

The gene calls are TRBV2 and TRBJ2-1; TRBD2 matches 12 bases. Germline V CDR1 and CDR2: SNHLY, FYNNEI. V shed 5 bases, J shed 10 bases, and the junction held 9 bases outside the gene matches. CDR3 size: 15 residues. The CDR3 loop reads CASSKIGLAGREQFF. DNA of the CDR3: TGTGCCAGCAGTAAGATAGGACTAGCGGGACGGGAGCAGTTCTTC.

Concerning this clone itself: Other DNA sequences in the sample encode the same CDR3. The genes are TRBV6-5 and TRBJ1-5; D is unclear. Trimming left V 4 bases short and J 2 bases short, with 9 bases between. Germline assignment: CDR1 MNHEY and CDR2 SVGAGI. CDR3 size: 14 residues. The CDR3 sequence: CASSLAGGNQPQHF. CDR3 sequence (DNA): TGTGCCAGCAGTTTGGCGGGAGGCAATCAGCCCCAGCATTTT.

The chain recombines TRBV11-3 with TRBJ1-4; the match to TRBD1 covers 7 bases. The germline V gene encodes CDR1 SGHNT and CDR2 YENEEA. The junction had 4 bases not matched to a gene; V was cut back by 5 bases and J by 4 bases. The CDR3 has 14 residues. The DNA of the CDR3 is TGTGCCAGCAGCCGAGGACAGGATAATGAAAAACTGTTTTTT. Its translation: CASSRGQDNEKLFF.

The chain employs TRBV5-1 and TRBJ2-7; TRBD2 aligns across 8 bases. The trim removed 4 bases at V and 0 bases at J, leaving 6 bases unmatched. CDR3 length: 15 residues. Germline-derived CDR1 and CDR2 are SGHRS and YFSETQ. For the CDR3, the DNA is TGCGCCAGCAGCCCCACTAGCGGCTCCTCCTACGAGCAGTACTTC. This translates into CASSPTSGSSYEQYF.

This chain joins TRBV11-3 and TRBJ2-3, with 10 nucleotides matching TRBD2. CDR1 is SGHNT, CDR2 YENEEA, per germline. With V trimmed by 2 bases and J by 2 bases, 7 bases remained unmatched. The length of the CDR3 is 17 residues. The CDR3 region has the DNA TGTGCCAGCAGCTTATTCGAACTAGCGGGATACACAGATACGCAGTATTTT. Translating gives CASSLFELAGYTDTQYF.

This rearrangement joins TRBV30 to TRBJ2-1; the match to TRBD2 covers 8 bases. Germline CDR1 and CDR2: GTSNPN and SVGIG (reference sequence). With V trimmed by 7 bases and J by 1 base, 9 bases remained unmatched. The CDR3 has 15 amino acids. The CDR3 DNA reads as TGTGCCTACACGGGAGGGCCGGATTCCTACAATGAGCAGTTCTTC. It is translated as CAYTGGPDSYNEQFF.

The CDR3 DNA reads TGTGCAAGTCGCACCCAGGGGATTAGACCAAATTTCCTTACCTCCTACAATGAGCAGTTCTTC. It encodes CASRTQGIRPNFLTSYNEQFF. The rearrangement links TRBV12-2 to TRBJ2-1; the D segment call TRBD1 is taken from the table without a DNA check. TRBV12-2 constitutes a pseudogene. This CDR3 comprises 21 residues.

The chain has TRBV7-8 and TRBJ2-7; 10 bases are a match to TRBD1. The CDR3 sequence is 14 residues long. The V gene's germline CDR1 is SGHVS and CDR2 FQNEAQ. The V gene end was trimmed by 4 bases and the J gene end by 2 bases; junction bases not matched to a gene: 2. The DNA of the CDR3 is TGTGCCAGCAGCTGGACAGGGGGAGCCTACGAGCAGTACTTC. Translation: CASSWTGGAYEQYF.